The 7 T cell receptor beta chains below were found in one sample sequenced in a study of blood T cells in healthy people across ages. Primed by a sample-barcoded 5' primer and a J-beta primer mix, a second PCR proceeded for about 6 to 11 cycles. One entry per CDR3 protein, called by TCRdb with MiXCR from the 5' RACE reads. The table includes roughly 720,000 distinct CDR3 sequences, about 53% detected once. Sequenced input: blood. Receptors originate from a man of 80 years or more in good health.

Only a few counts were recorded for this clonotype. The chain links TRBV7-8 to TRBJ2-1; D is undetermined. Germline V lookup: CDR1 SGHVS, CDR2 FQNEAQ. There are 18 residues in the CDR3. The ends were cut back, 1 base at V and 3 bases at J, with 19 bases in the middle. In DNA, the CDR3 is TGTGCCAGCAGCTTAGGCCCCCCGGTGCGCAAATTCTACAATGAGCAGTTCTTC. Translated: CASSLGPPVRKFYNEQFF.

This clonotype was observed a handful of times. The chain employs TRBV27 and TRBJ2-1; TRBD1 agrees at 7 bases. The germline V gene has CDR1 MNHEY and CDR2 SMNVEV (reference sequence). V trimming: 4 bases; J trimming: 7 bases; junction bases outside the gene matches: 10. The CDR3 is 15 amino acids. CDR3 in DNA: TGTGCCAGCAGTTCCCCGAGACAGGGATCGAATGAGCAGTTCTTC. Its protein is CASSSPRQGSNEQFF.

In the case of this clonotype: The junction departs from the called germline gene at one end, perhaps through a read error. V gene TRBV5-1 combines with J gene TRBJ2-1; possibly TRBD2 for D (6 bases). Germline V CDR1 and CDR2: SGHRS, YFSETQ. The CDR3 has 16 residues. CDR3 amino acids: CVSSPGRAGLYNEQFF. The CDR3 nucleotides are TGCGTCAGCAGCCCCGGGCGGGCGGGACTCTACAATGAGCAGTTCTTC. Variable domain in full (rest from reference TRBV5-1 and TRBJ2-1): KAGVTQTPRYLIKTRGQQVTLSCSPISGHRSVSWYQQTPGQGLQFLFEYFSETQRNKGNFPGRFSGRQFSNSRSEMNVSTLELGDSALYLCVSSPGRAGLYNEQFFGPGTRLTVL.

The table lists this clonotype with many counts. V usage is TRBV11-2 and J usage is TRBJ2-3; 10 nucleotides align to TRBD1. CDR1 SGHAT and CDR2 FQNNGV come from the germline V gene. The J segment lost 14 bases and the V segment lost 5 bases, leaving 13 bases of the junction unmatched. The CDR3 length is 14 residues. The CDR3 loop is CASSLRQGAGYAYF. In DNA form, the CDR3 reads TGTGCCAGCAGCCTACGACAGGGGGCGGGATACGCGTATTTT.

This clonotype was recorded a few times. The chain is built from TRBV7-9 and TRBJ2-3, with TRBD1 as a possible D gene (6 bases). V lost 3 bases to trimming and J lost 5 bases, with 21 bases between them. Germline CDR1 and CDR2: SEHNR and FQNEAQ (reference sequence). CDR3 size: 17 residues. In DNA, the CDR3 is TGTGCCAGCAGCTTCTCCCCAAACAGGGAAGGAGGAGATACGCAGTATTTT. This codes for CASSFSPNREGGDTQYF.

The chain couples TRBV6-5 to TRBJ2-5; a weak D match, TRBD1 (6 bases). Per germline, CDR1 MNHEY and CDR2 SVGAGI. Trimming pared 6 bases from V and 1 base from J, leaving 9 bases between. The CDR3 consists of 13 residues. CDR3 sequence: CASRGTFQETQYF. DNA of the CDR3: TGTGCCAGCAGAGGGACATTCCAAGAGACCCAGTACTTC.

The genes are TRBV12-3 or TRBV12-4 and TRBJ1-2; D remains unclear. The V and J ends lost 5 bases and 5 bases respectively, with 15 bases between them. There are 14 residues in the CDR3. The CDR3 DNA is TGTGCCAGCAGTCCCCCTGGGCAGCAGTATGGCTACACCTTC. Translated: CASSPPGQQYGYTF.